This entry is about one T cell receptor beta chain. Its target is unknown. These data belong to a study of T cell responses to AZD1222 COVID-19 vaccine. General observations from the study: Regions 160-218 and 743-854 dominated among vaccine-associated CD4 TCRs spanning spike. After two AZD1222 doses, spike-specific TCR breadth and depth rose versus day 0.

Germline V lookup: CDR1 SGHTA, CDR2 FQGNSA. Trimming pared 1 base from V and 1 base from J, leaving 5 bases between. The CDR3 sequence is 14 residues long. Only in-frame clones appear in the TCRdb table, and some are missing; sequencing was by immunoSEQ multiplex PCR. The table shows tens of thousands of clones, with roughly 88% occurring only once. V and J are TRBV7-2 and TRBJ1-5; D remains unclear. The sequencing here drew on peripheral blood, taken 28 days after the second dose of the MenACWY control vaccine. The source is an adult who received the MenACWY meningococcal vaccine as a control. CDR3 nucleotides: TGTGCCAGCAGCTTAGTAGGGAGCAATCAGCCCCAGCATTTT. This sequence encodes CASSLVGSNQPQHF. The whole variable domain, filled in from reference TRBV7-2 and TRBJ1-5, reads GAGVSQSPSNKVTEKGKDVELRCDPISGHTALYWYRQSLGQGLEFLIYFQGNSAPDKSGLPSDRFSAERTGGSVSTLTIQRTQQEDSAVYLCASSLVGSNQPQHFGDGTRLSIL.